The clone carrying this TCR beta chain has just a few counts. The data originate from a study of blood T cell repertoires in COVID-19. Participant-given clinical history determined each cohort assignment. Original handling: Nucleated cell counts were estimated from reference gene primer amplification. Data came from immunoSEQ multiplex PCR; TCRdb stores just in-frame clones and leaves some out. V, J and clone size reflect that table, while D and trimming were determined from the DNA. The data hold 270,000 or so clones, with more than 75% observed a single time. The material sequenced was PBMCs or T cells enriched from blood (not recorded which). The sequence was collected from a woman in her late teens or twenties who had recovered from COVID-19.

CDR3: CASSTGTASTTF. DNA of the CDR3: TGTGCCAGCAGTACCGGGACAGCCTCCACCACCTTC. The rearrangement joins TRBV6-2 or TRBV6-3 to TRBJ1-2; TRBD1 matches at 7 bases. CDR1 MNHEY and CDR2 SVGEGT come from the germline V gene. V lost 5 bases to trimming and J lost 13 bases; unmatched junction nucleotides: 10. This CDR3 has 12 residues.